What follows describes a single T cell receptor beta chain. The target antigen is unknown. This record belongs to a study of CD8 T cells in ankylosing spondylitis. Study-level results: Disease-linked clones bore a CD8+ phenotype and were relatively rare in peripheral blood. Previous work reported some of these motif variants in the synovial fluid and blood of reactive arthritis. Several highly homologous variants made up a TCR beta motif, and this motif appeared characteristic of ankylosing spondylitis blood.

From the 5' RACE reads, TCRdb called clonotypes with MiXCR, one entry per CDR3 protein. The table shows approximately 220,000 distinct CDR3 sequences, with approximately 20% occurring only once. CDR3 length: 15 residues. The germline V and J ends were trimmed by 4 bases and 7 bases, with 16 bases remaining between them. Germline V gene sequence: CDR1 MGHRA, CDR2 YSYEKL. The clonotype was recovered from a male donor with ankylosing spondylitis. What was sequenced was blood, either unsorted or a sorted T cell fraction (not recorded which). The chain uses TRBV4-1 and TRBJ2-2; TRBD1 might be the D (5 bases). As DNA, the CDR3 is TGCGCCAGCAGCCCTATTGTCGGTGACAGCGGGGAGCTGTTTTTT. Translating gives CASSPIVGDSGELFF.